These T cell receptor beta chains were read from a single sample in a study of blood T cells in healthy people across ages. TCRdb re-called the 5' RACE reads with MiXCR, one entry per CDR3 protein. This sample carries 600,000 to 850,000 distinct CDR3 sequences, roughly 43% of them seen once, and the ten largest clones take 20% to 25%. Specimen: blood. Receptors were obtained from a woman in her fifties or sixties in good health. The CDR3 runs from the conserved cysteine through the conserved F or W.

len: 14
j_gene: TRBJ1-1
v_gene: TRBV2
CDR3aa: CASSELRGPTETFF

len: 12
j_gene: TRBJ2-1
v_gene: TRBV25-1
CDR3aa: CASSDGLNEQFF

len: 17
j_gene: TRBJ2-2
v_gene: TRBV9
CDR3aa: CASSVATGASGPGELFF

len: 19
j_gene: TRBJ2-5
v_gene: TRBV24-1
CDR3aa: CATSDTQETDLREQETQYF

len: 12
j_gene: .
v_gene: TRBV7-2
CDR3aa: CASSPRGGTQYF

len: 15
j_gene: TRBJ2-1
v_gene: TRBV6-5
CDR3aa: CASSYSGENYNEQFF

len: 17
j_gene: TRBJ2-3
v_gene: TRBV29-1
CDR3aa: CSVLRDRPDISTDTQYF

len: 15
j_gene: TRBJ1-1
v_gene: TRBV11-1
CDR3aa: CASSSLTGSNTEAFF

len: 13
j_gene: TRBJ1-4
v_gene: TRBV20-1
CDR3aa: CSAPGGAVEKLFF

len: 12
j_gene: TRBJ2-3
v_gene: TRBV20-1
CDR3aa: CSALAVADTQYF

len: 17
j_gene: TRBJ2-2
v_gene: TRBV20-1
CDR3aa: CSARDTSGGVNTGELFF

len: 12
j_gene: .
v_gene: TRBV20-1
CDR3aa: CSAAPGTYEQYF

len: 16
j_gene: TRBJ2-7
v_gene: TRBV12-3/TRBV12-4
CDR3aa: CASSDLGASDSYEQYF

len: 14
j_gene: TRBJ1-5
v_gene: TRBV12-3/TRBV12-4
CDR3aa: CASSLKGRNQPQHF

len: 10
j_gene: TRBJ1-4
v_gene: TRBV21-1
CDR3aa: CASSIRELFF

len: 14
j_gene: TRBJ2-7
v_gene: TRBV12-3/TRBV12-4
CDR3aa: CASSTTGTIYEQYF

len: 16
j_gene: TRBJ2-5
v_gene: TRBV9
CDR3aa: CASSPLAGGNQETQYF

len: 16
j_gene: .
v_gene: TRBV3-1
CDR3aa: CASSDILDRGVETQYF

len: 15
j_gene: TRBJ1-5
v_gene: TRBV15
CDR3aa: CATSRDRAGAGPQHF

len: 11
j_gene: TRBJ1-1
v_gene: TRBV3-1
CDR3aa: CASSQRRGAFF

len: 16
j_gene: TRBJ2-3
v_gene: TRBV7-8
CDR3aa: CASSPVAGGSTDTQYF

len: 16
j_gene: .
v_gene: TRBV12-3/TRBV12-4
CDR3aa: CASSPSPGKSYNEQYF

len: 14
j_gene: TRBJ1-5
v_gene: TRBV9
CDR3aa: CASSAAQGGQPQHF

len: 13
j_gene: TRBJ2-7
v_gene: TRBV6-2/TRBV6-3
CDR3aa: CASSVATGGEQYF

len: 14
j_gene: TRBJ1-6
v_gene: TRBV20-1
CDR3aa: CSVRGGFEDSPLHF

len: 13
j_gene: TRBJ1-1
v_gene: TRBV2
CDR3aa: CASHKTGYTEAFF

len: 14
j_gene: TRBJ1-2
v_gene: TRBV9
CDR3aa: CASSPGGGNYGYTF

len: 16
j_gene: TRBJ2-7
v_gene: TRBV3-1
CDR3aa: CASSIGEASGGYEQYF

len: 12
j_gene: TRBJ1-2
v_gene: TRBV7-6
CDR3aa: CASRGQGGGYTF

len: 17
j_gene: TRBJ2-4
v_gene: TRBV4-3
CDR3aa: CASSAAPGQGAWDIQYF

len: 14
j_gene: TRBJ1-1
v_gene: TRBV28
CDR3aa: CASGTGVMNTEAFF